This is a list of T cell receptor beta chains from one sample in a study of blood T cell repertoires in COVID-19. Profiled with immunoSEQ multiplex PCR; TCRdb holds only in-frame clones, not every one. The sample holds around 300,000 clones; approximately 85% are singletons and the top ten take 8% to 13%. Sequences were obtained from peripheral blood. These receptors all come from a woman in her 70s with acute or convalescent COVID-19. The CDR3 runs from the conserved cysteine through the conserved F or W.

>TRBV4-1|TRBJ2-1
CASSQEPPMSSYNEQFF
>TRBV2|TRBJ1-2
CASLLGQRHGYTF
>TRBV15|TRBJ2-5
CATSRDPRRAGKTQYF
>TRBV9|TRBJ1-1
CASSLTGANTEAFF
>TRBV10-3|TRBJ2-3
CARSAGAGDTQYF
>TRBV19|TRBJ2-7
CASSLPGRYEQYF
>TRBV5-5|TRBJ2-1
CASSLGGTGGYNEQFF
>TRBV2|TRBJ1-5
CASSRQGVANQPQHF
>TRBV3-1/TRBV3-2|TRBJ2-2
CASSPGGTNTGELFF
>TRBV15|TRBJ2-7
CATSRVGGIGEQYF
>TRBV19|TRBJ1-2
CASSSWGANYGYTF
>TRBV9|TRBJ1-4
CASSKGVGQGNEKLFF
>TRBV19|TRBJ1-2
CASSMSAAGSRGYTF
>TRBV30|TRBJ1-2
CAWSVDSRYGYTF
>TRBV19|TRBJ1-2
CASKSTRLYGYTF
>TRBV6-5|TRBJ1-5
CASSVVGDQPQHF
>TRBV18|TRBJ1-4
CASSPSTGAREKLFF
>TRBV6-1|TRBJ2-1
CASSEALLPPGDEQFF
>TRBV7-9|TRBJ2-3
CASRTGTTDTQYF
>TRBV12-5|TRBJ2-3
CASGTGYDTDTQYF
>TRBV6-1|TRBJ1-5
CASSEFPGLPQHF
>TRBV5-1|TRBJ2-3
CASSPPGTSGSDTQYF
>TRBV3-1/TRBV3-2|TRBJ1-4
CASRTTGGTNEKLFF
>TRBV7-8|TRBJ2-3
CASSLALLREEGDTQYF
>TRBV11-3|TRBJ2-5
CASSLGPRQGQETQYF
>TRBV18|TRBJ2-7
CASSPRRTTGTEQYF
>TRBV12-5|TRBJ1-5
CASGSMDQPQHF
>TRBV2|TRBJ1-4
CASQASLEKLFF
>TRBV11-2|TRBJ2-3
CASSPTYGEADTQYF
>TRBV9|TRBJ1-2
CASDRGLGNYGYTF
>TRBV7-2|TRBJ2-7
CASSLVGLAGGSYEQYF
>TRBV5-4|TRBJ2-3
CASSLITSGGMDTQYF
>TRBV20-1|TRBJ2-7
CSASGVTSGGAPRVGEQYF
>TRBV7-9|TRBJ1-2
CASSFGGDGINYGYTF
>TRBV3-1/TRBV3-2|TRBJ2-7
CASSQVQGVNEQYF
>TRBV2|TRBJ1-5
CASRGQQNQPQHF
>TRBV3-1/TRBV3-2|TRBJ2-5
CASSHLERTQYF
>TRBV5-1|TRBJ2-6
CASSSLTGTGANVLTF
>TRBV7-9|TRBJ2-7
CASSKRGSSYEQYF
>TRBV15|TRBJ1-5
CATSTFFWESNQPQHF
>TRBV18|TRBJ1-5
CASSLEDSYQPQHF
>TRBV5-1|TRBJ1-5
CASSSGSDQPQHF
>TRBV3-1/TRBV3-2|TRBJ2-7
CASSGGKRVHEQYF
>TRBV2|TRBJ2-1
CASKATSGGADEQFF
>TRBV7-2|TRBJ1-4
CASSLAGGTNEKLFF
>TRBV2|TRBJ1-1
CASGVGQVRVEAFF
>TRBV5-1|TRBJ1-5
CASSPGEYNQPQHF
>TRBV28|TRBJ2-6
CASNQGASGANVLTF
>TRBV19|TRBJ1-3
CASTSAGLTSGNTIYF
>TRBV2|TRBJ1-2
CASSDMVGVNYGYTF
>TRBV5-1|TRBJ1-2
CASSPWWDGQAGYTF
>TRBV7-8|TRBJ1-3
CASSSRGQGISPSSGNTIYF
>TRBV7-9|TRBJ1-6
CASGYRDTDSPLHF